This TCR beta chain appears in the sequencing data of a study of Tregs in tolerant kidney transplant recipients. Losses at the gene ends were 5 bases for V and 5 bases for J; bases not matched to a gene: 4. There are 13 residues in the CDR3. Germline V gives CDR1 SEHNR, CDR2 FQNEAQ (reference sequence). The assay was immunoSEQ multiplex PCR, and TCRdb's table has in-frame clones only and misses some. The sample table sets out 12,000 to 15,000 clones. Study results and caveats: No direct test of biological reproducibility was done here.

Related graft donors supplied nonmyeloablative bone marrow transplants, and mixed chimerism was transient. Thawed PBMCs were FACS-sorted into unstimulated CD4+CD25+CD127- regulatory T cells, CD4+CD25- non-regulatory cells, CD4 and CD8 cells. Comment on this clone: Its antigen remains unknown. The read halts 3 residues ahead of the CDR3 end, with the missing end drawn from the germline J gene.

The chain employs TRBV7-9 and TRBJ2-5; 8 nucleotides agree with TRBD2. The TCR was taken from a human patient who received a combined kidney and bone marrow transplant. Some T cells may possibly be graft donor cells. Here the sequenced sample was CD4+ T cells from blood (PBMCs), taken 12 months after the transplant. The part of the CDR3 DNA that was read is TGTGCCAGCAGCCCAGCGGGAGTCGAGACC. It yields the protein CASSPAGVET. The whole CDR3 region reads CASSPAGVETQYF.